The present entry profiles one T cell receptor (beta chain) with its context. The antigen remains unidentified. A junction end diverges from the germline sequence, so it may reflect a read error. The data belong to a study of blood T cells in healthy people across ages. This CDR3 region has 16 residues. Whole-study results and caveats: Higher diversity, along with more naive CD4+ cells, distinguished long-lived donors from aged donors.

Through a sample-barcoded 5' primer and a J-beta primer mix, a second PCR was run for about 7 to 12 cycles. Every cDNA molecule carried a tag from a template-switch adaptor bearing 12 random nucleotides. In TCRdb, the 5' RACE reads were re-called with MiXCR into one record per CDR3 protein. Among about 1.4 million distinct CDR3 sequences listed, around 55% were seen once. This TCR derives from a man aged 18 to 29 in good health. The gene calls are TRBV12-3 or TRBV12-4 and TRBJ2-2; TRBD1 matches at 9 bases. The sequencing sample was made of blood. The CDR3 is CASSWDRAFSTGGLFF. The CDR3, as DNA: TGTGCCAGCAGCTGGGACAGGGCGTTTAGCACCGGGGGGCTGTTTTTT.